This T cell receptor beta chain was recovered during a study of blood T cells in healthy people across ages. Whole-study findings and limits: Estimated diversity that came from one million T cells was considered an underestimate.

PCR was performed a second time for roughly 7 to 11 cycles using a sample-barcoded 5' primer and a J-beta primer mix. MiXCR, run by TCRdb on the 5' RACE reads, gives a single entry per CDR3 protein. The table has roughly 800,000 distinct CDR3 sequences, approximately 24% seen once. There are 15 residues in the CDR3. Germline V CDR1 and CDR2: LNHNV, YYDKDF (reference sequence). V gave up 0 bases and J gave up 7 bases; unmatched junction bases: 2. A note on this clonotype: The target antigen is unknown.

These data also featured in a second study, about T cells of mothers and their children. As reported in that work: Three mothers and their six children, all healthy Caucasians, donated. Detection yielded no persistent microchimeric T cell clones.

This chain connects TRBV15 to TRBJ1-4, with 10 bases that match TRBD1. Sequenced: blood. The source is a boy younger than 18 in good health. DNA for the CDR3: TGTGCCACCAGCAGAGATCGGGACAGGGGTGAAAAACTGTTTTTT. Protein: CATSRDRDRGEKLFF.